The present T cell receptor beta chain was sequenced within a study of technical replicates of blood from a handful of donors. Trimming cost V 10 bases and J 5 bases, with 11 bases left between them. Germline V CDR1 and CDR2: MNHNS, SASEGT. This CDR3 spans 11 amino acids. The repertoire was sequenced with immunoSEQ multiplex PCR; TCRdb's copy has only in-frame clones and lacks some. The sample lists fewer than 80,000 clones, roughly 86% occurring once. This chain joins TRBV6-1 and TRBJ2-5; tentatively, D is TRBD1 (6 bases). The sample comprised PBMCs. The source is a human donor in good health. Some clones in this sample may be carry-over from other donors' samples. DNA of the CDR3: TGTGCCAACAAAAGGGGGGAGACCCAGTACTTC. It codes for CANKRGETQYF.